This entry lists 5 T cell receptor beta chains sequenced from one sample in a study of human T cells and chemical hapten exposure. The time point here: healthy volunteer bleed at 2 weeks. The authors' total RNA extraction used unfractionated whole blood. Using its own MiXCR run on the RACE reads, TCRdb lists one record per CDR3 protein. The data show 100,000 to 150,000 distinct CDR3 sequences, approximately 9.1% seen once. The material sequenced was whole blood. Receptor source: a male donor in good health. Some clones in this sample may be carry-over from other donors' samples.

This clonotype was picked up many times. This rearrangement joins TRBV7-9 to TRBJ1-2; 8 bases line up with TRBD1. V lost 0 bases, J lost 2 bases, and 5 bases stayed unmatched. The CDR3 is 16 residues long. Germline CDR1 is SEHNR and CDR2 is FQNEAQ (reference sequence). The chain's CDR3 is CASSLARAGGNYGYTF. The CDR3 region has the DNA TGTGCCAGCAGCTTAGCGAGGGCAGGGGGCAACTATGGCTACACCTTC. The variable domain in full, with the rest retrieved from reference TRBV7-9 and TRBJ1-2, is DTGVSQNPRHKITKRGQNVTFRCDPISEHNRLYWYRQTLGQGPEFLTYFQNEAQLEKSRLLSDRFSAERPKGSFSTLEIQRTEQGDSAMYLCASSLARAGGNYGYTFGSGTRLTVV.

This clonotype was seen only a few times. This chain uses TRBV29-1 with TRBJ2-7; D is possibly TRBD2 (6 bases). The germline CDR1 and CDR2 sequences are SQVTM and ANQGSEA. This CDR3 comprises 14 residues. The V gene lost 3 bases and the J gene lost 2 bases, with 14 bases spanning the gap. The CDR3 spells CSVEGGDDAYEQYF. CDR3 sequence (DNA): TGCAGCGTTGAGGGCGGGGACGATGCCTACGAGCAGTACTTC.

This clonotype was seen a few times. The J gene is TRBJ2-1, the V gene TRBV7-9; D perhaps matches TRBD2 (7 bases). This CDR3 is 16 amino acids long. Trimming took 5 bases from V and 6 from J, leaving 20 bases between them. Germline CDR1 reads SEHNR; CDR2 reads FQNEAQ (reference sequence). As DNA, the CDR3 is TGTGCCAGCAGCCCACAGTTTACGGGGGGCCGCAATGAGCAGTTCTTC. It codes for CASSPQFTGGRNEQFF.

This clonotype was seen a handful of times. V gene TRBV20-1 combines with J gene TRBJ1-3; D unclear. This CDR3 is 14 amino acids long. The germline V gene encodes CDR1 DFQATT and CDR2 SNEGSKA (reference sequence). Deletions cut 1 base from V and 1 base from J, with 8 bases between. CDR3: CSARGPGSGNTIYF. The CDR3 bases are TGCAGTGCTAGAGGGCCGGGATCTGGAAACACCATATATTTT.

This clonotype was recorded only once. A clone one base away is much larger, so this may be a read error. The chain links TRBV7-2 to TRBJ2-3; D unclear. From germline, CDR1 is SGHTA and CDR2 FQGNSA. Trimming removed 2 bases from V and 1 base from J, with 4 bases in between. The CDR3 is 13 amino acids. The CDR3, as DNA: TGTGCCAGCAGCTTAATGGGCACAGATACGCAGTATTTT. It translates to CASSLMGTDTQYF.